The rows below give T cell receptor beta chains drawn from one sample of a study of CD8 T cells in ankylosing spondylitis. TCRdb re-analysed the 5' RACE reads in MiXCR, keeping a single row per CDR3 protein. Among a few hundred thousand distinct CDR3 sequences, roughly 10% were seen once, and the ten largest hold roughly 23%. Input material: blood, either unsorted or a sorted T cell fraction (not recorded which). Receptor source: a male donor with ankylosing spondylitis or in good health (not recorded which). The conserved cysteine and the conserved F or W are not part of the CDR3 here. Size values are once, few and many counts, or a class for expanded clones, and some rows have none.

>TRBV7-9|many
ASSSGTGATEAF
>TRBV27|few
ASSFYGTGNTGELF
>TRBV5-1|many
ASSLVRQGLKSGANVLT
>TRBV5-1|many
ASSSEGEETAGYT
>TRBV28|NA
EVSQGAFDVDSEAF
>TRBV5-1|many
ASSLALGAGQETQY
>TRBV7-2|few
ASSFLSGANVLT
>TRBV5-1|many
ASSLMGTGEETQY
>TRBV28|few
ASGAAAQY
>TRBV5-1|many
ASSLEAMQETQY
>TRBV14|few
ASSQITGGTSAHEQF
>TRBV24-1|many
ATRGEGPGNQPQH
>TRBV9|NA
ASSVGGAQGSADTQY
>TRBV9|once
ASSTDSLSYEQY
>TRBV20-1|many
SARKLAGSTDTQY
>TRBV5-1|many
ASSLESGLEQF
>TRBV20-1|many
SALSSGEIAKNIQY
>TRBV5-6|many
ASSPSRGQQNQPQH
>TRBV28|many
ASRSITSYEQY
>TRBV5-1|many
ASSLGPSGPEQY
>TRBV7-7|few
ASSPTGARNTGELF
>TRBV6-2/TRBV6-3|many
ASSHLETQY